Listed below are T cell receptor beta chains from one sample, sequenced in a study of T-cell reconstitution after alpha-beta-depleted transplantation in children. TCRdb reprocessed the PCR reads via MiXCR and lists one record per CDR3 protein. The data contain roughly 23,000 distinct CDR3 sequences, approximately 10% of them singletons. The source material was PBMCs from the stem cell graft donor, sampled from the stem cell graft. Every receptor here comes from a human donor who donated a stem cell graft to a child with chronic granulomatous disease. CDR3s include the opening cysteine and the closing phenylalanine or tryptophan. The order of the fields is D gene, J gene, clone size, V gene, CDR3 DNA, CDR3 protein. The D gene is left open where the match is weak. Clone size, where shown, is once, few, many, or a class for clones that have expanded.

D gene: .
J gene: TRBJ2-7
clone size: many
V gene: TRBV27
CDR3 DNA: TGTGCCAGCAGTTTATCTCCGGGCGGGTCCCCCTACGAGCAGTACTTC
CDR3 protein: CASSLSPGGSPYEQYF

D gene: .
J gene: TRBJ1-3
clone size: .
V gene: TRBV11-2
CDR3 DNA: TGTGCCAGCAGCTTAGATTGGGACTCCGGAAACACCATATATTTT
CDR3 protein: CASSLDWDSGNTIYF

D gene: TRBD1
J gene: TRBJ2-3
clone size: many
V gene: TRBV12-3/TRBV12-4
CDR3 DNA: TGTGCCAGCAGTAGGACAGGGAGCACAGATACGCAGTATTTT
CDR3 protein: CASSRTGSTDTQYF

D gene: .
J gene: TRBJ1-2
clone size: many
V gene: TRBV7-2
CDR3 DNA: TGTGCCAGCAGCCCCGGGTGGGGGGGCTATGGCTACACCTTC
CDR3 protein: CASSPGWGGYGYTF

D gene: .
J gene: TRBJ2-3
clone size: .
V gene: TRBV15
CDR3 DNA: TGTGCCACCAGCATTTCAGGGTCCACTAGCACAGATACGCAGTATTTT
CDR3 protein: CATSISGSTSTDTQYF

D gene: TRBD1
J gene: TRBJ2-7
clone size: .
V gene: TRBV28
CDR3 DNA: TGTGCCAGCAGTATCGGACAGGGGATTACCTACGAGCAGTACTTC
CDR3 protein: CASSIGQGITYEQYF

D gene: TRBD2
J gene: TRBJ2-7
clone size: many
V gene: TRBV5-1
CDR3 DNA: TGCGCCAGCAGCGTGGGAGGGAGGAGCGACGAGCAGTACTTC
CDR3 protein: CASSVGGRSDEQYF

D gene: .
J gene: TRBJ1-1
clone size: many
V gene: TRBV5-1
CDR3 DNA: TGCGCCAGCAGCGCCACGGGATCCAAGAACACTGAAGCTTTCTTT
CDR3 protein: CASSATGSKNTEAFF

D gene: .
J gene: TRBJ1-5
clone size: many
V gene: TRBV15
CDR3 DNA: TGTGCCACCAGCAGAGACCCAACCAAGGACACGTTCAATCAGCCCCAGCATTTT
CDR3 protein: CATSRDPTKDTFNQPQHF

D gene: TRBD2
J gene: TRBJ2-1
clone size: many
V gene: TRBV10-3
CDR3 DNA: TGTGCCATCAGCGGACTAGCGGGAGGGAAAGATGAGCAGTTCTTC
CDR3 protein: CAISGLAGGKDEQFF

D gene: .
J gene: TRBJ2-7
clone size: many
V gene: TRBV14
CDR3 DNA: TGTGCCAGCAGCCAAAAGTCCTTGGGACACCGCTACGAGCAGTACTTC
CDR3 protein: CASSQKSLGHRYEQYF

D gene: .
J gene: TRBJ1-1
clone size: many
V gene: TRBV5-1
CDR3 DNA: TGCGCCAGCAGCTTGGAATTTCCGGGACGGGAAGCTTTCTTT
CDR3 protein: CASSLEFPGREAFF

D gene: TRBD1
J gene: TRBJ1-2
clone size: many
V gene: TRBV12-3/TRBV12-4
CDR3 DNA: TGTGCCAGCAGTGCCCACCGTGGACAGGGGCGGGATGGCTACACCTTC
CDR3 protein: CASSAHRGQGRDGYTF

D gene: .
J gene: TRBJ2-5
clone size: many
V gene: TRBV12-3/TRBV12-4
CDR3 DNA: TGTGCCAGCAGCACGGTGGGAGAGACCCAGTACTTC
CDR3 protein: CASSTVGETQYF

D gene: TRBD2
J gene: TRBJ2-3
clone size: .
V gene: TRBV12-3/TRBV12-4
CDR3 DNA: TGTACCTTCTGTTTAGGACTAGCGGGGGGCATAAGCACAGATACGCAGTATTTT
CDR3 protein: CTFCLGLAGGISTDTQYF